The 21 T cell receptor beta chains listed next were all sequenced from one sample in a study of T cell responses to AZD1222 COVID-19 vaccine. The repertoire was sequenced with immunoSEQ multiplex PCR; TCRdb's copy has only in-frame clones and lacks some. The repertoire holds 77,000 or so clones, with under 95% as singletons. The sequences come from peripheral blood, collected 28 days after the second AZD1222 dose. All receptors derive from an adult who received the AZD1222 COVID-19 vaccine.

V gene TRBV6-5 combines with J gene TRBJ1-6; a weak D match, TRBD1 (5 bases). CDR3 size: 15 residues. The germline CDR1 and CDR2 sequences are MNHEY and SVGAGI. The germline V and J ends were trimmed by 5 bases and 5 bases, with 13 bases remaining between them. The CDR3 bases are TGTGCCAGCAGTCGGTTCGTCAGGGATAATTCACCCCTCCACTTT. Residues: CASSRFVRDNSPLHF.

CDR3 nucleotides: TGTGCCACTAGCGGGACGGATAATTCACCCCTCCACTTT. Protein sequence: CATSGTDNSPLHF. The chain joins TRBV2 to TRBJ1-6; tentatively, D is TRBD1 (5 bases). The CDR3 is 13 residues long. The V end lost 10 bases, the J end lost 5 bases, and 12 bases lay between the germline ends. Germline V gene sequence: CDR1 SNHLY, CDR2 FYNNEI.

V gene TRBV12-5 combines with J gene TRBJ1-1; D is unclear. The V gene's germline CDR1 is LGHNT and CDR2 FRNRAP. The CDR3 spans 16 residues. Trimming took off 8 bases at V and 3 bases at J, with 22 bases between the two ends. For the CDR3, the DNA is TGTGCTAGTTCCCCTGGCGGAGGGAGGGTGTACACTGAAGCTTTCTTT. Its translation: CASSPGGGRVYTEAFF.

This chain links TRBV6-5 with TRBJ1-3; D gene unclear. Trimming cost V 4 bases and J 5 bases, with 12 bases left between them. The CDR3 covers 14 residues. Per germline, CDR1 MNHEY and CDR2 SVGAGI. The CDR3 nucleotides read TGTGCCAGCAGTTCGGTAAAAGAAAGAAACACCATATATTTT. This encodes CASSSVKERNTIYF.

The gene calls are TRBV7-5 and TRBJ2-1; the D segment call TRBD1 is taken from the table without a DNA check. TRBV7-5 is a documented pseudogene. This CDR3 region has 16 residues. The CDR3 sequence is CARSTYPHRVGDEQFF. CDR3 DNA: TGTGCCAGAAGCACTTACCCCCACAGGGTAGGAGATGAGCAGTTCTTC.

This clone was counted a single time. CDR3 residues: CASSLVGQGYSPLHF. DNA of the CDR3: TGTGCCAGCAGCTTAGTGGGCCAGGGATATTCACCCCTCCACTTT. This chain joins TRBV7-2 and TRBJ1-6, with a weak D call TRBD1 (5 bases). The CDR3 loop spans 15 amino acids. CDR1 is SGHTA and CDR2 is FQGNSA in the germline V gene. V lost 1 base and J 8 bases, leaving 12 bases between the germline ends.

This clone appeared a single time. The rearrangement links TRBV12-3 or TRBV12-4 to TRBJ2-5; 7 bases are shared with TRBD1. The CDR3 consists of 13 residues. V shed 6 bases and J 2 bases; nucleotides not matched to a gene: 3. The CDR3: CASSLGQQETQYF. The CDR3 DNA sequence: TGTGCCAGCAGCCTGGGACAGCAAGAGACCCAGTACTTC.

The chain employs TRBV11-3 and TRBJ2-1; no firm D call. V dropped 5 bases and J dropped 5 bases, with 16 bases sitting between them. CDR1 and CDR2 (germline): SGHNT, YENEEA. This CDR3 contains 15 residues. CDR3 DNA: TGTGCCAGCAGCCCCAGTGTTTCGGGTAACAATGAGCAGTTCTTC. Residues: CASSPSVSGNNEQFF.

The chain carries TRBV19 and TRBJ1-3; 10 bases fit TRBD1. The CDR3 is made up of 13 amino acids. V gave up 9 bases and J gave up 2 bases; unmatched junction bases: 1. Germline loops: CDR1 LNHDA, CDR2 SQIVND (reference sequence). CDR3 protein: CASGQGAGNTIYF. CDR3 sequence (DNA): TGTGCCAGCGGACAGGGGGCTGGAAACACCATATATTTT.

In DNA form, the CDR3 reads TGTGCCAGCCTCAGACAGGGGTTCACCGGGGAGCTGTTTTTT. It specifies CASLRQGFTGELFF. The chain carries TRBV27 and TRBJ2-2, with TRBD1 identical over 8 bases. There are 14 residues in the CDR3. Germline assignment: CDR1 MNHEY and CDR2 SMNVEV (reference sequence). V was pared by 8 bases and J by 4 bases, with 6 bases of the junction left unmatched.

V gene TRBV5-6 combines with J gene TRBJ2-2, with TRBD2 matching over 9 bases. V lost 0 bases, J lost 0 bases, and 3 bases stayed unmatched. The CDR3 consists of 17 residues. Germline-derived CDR1 and CDR2 are SGHDT and YYEEEE. The CDR3 DNA reads as TGTGCCAGCAGCTTGGGCGCGGGAGGGGCGAACACCGGGGAGCTGTTTTTT. Residues: CASSLGAGGANTGELFF. The full variable domain, its missing parts supplied by reference TRBV5-6 and TRBJ2-2, is DAGVTQSPTHLIKTRGQQVTLRCSPKSGHDTVSWYQQALGQGPQFIFQYYEEEERQRGNFPDRFSGHQFPNYSSELNVNALLLGDSALYLCASSLGAGGANTGELFFGEGSRLTVL.

The chain uses TRBV20-1 and TRBJ2-5, with no clear D. The CDR3 spans 10 residues. The ends were cut back, 7 bases at V and 4 bases at J, with 7 bases in the middle. The germline gives CDR1 DFQATT, CDR2 SNEGSKA (reference sequence). In DNA form, the CDR3 reads TGCAGTGTAGGACGAGAGACCCAGTACTTC. Its translation: CSVGRETQYF.

The chain employs TRBV2 and TRBJ1-2, with a possible D match to TRBD1 (6 bases). Germline assignment: CDR1 SNHLY and CDR2 FYNNEI. The CDR3 runs to 14 residues. The V and J ends lost 6 bases and 1 base respectively, with 12 bases between them. The CDR3 loop reads CASRPEGGNYGYTF. In DNA, the CDR3 is TGTGCCAGCAGGCCGGAGGGGGGTAACTATGGCTACACCTTC.

The chain uses TRBV3-1 (or the pseudogene TRBV3-2) and TRBJ2-5; D is perhaps TRBD1 (5 bases). V dropped 2 bases and J dropped 1 base, with 5 bases sitting between them. CDR1 LGHDT and CDR2 YNNKEL come from the germline V gene (reference sequence). The CDR3 runs 13 residues. This CDR3 is CASSQQGQETQYF. In DNA form, the CDR3 reads TGTGCCAGCAGCCAACAGGGCCAAGAGACCCAGTACTTC.

The chain recombines TRBV6-5 with TRBJ1-5; D ambiguous. Germline CDR1 is MNHEY and CDR2 is SVGAGI. The CDR3 is 14 amino acids. Trimming took 6 bases from V and 5 from J, leaving 14 bases between them. CDR3 protein: CASRGLPIYQPQHF. Written as DNA, the CDR3 is TGTGCCAGCAGAGGGCTCCCGATTTATCAGCCCCAGCATTTT.

This chain links TRBV28 with TRBJ2-1; no definite D call. The ends were cut back, 3 bases at V and 5 bases at J, with 11 bases in the middle. Germline V gene data show CDR1 as MDHEN and CDR2 as SYDVKM. The CDR3 length is 14 residues. CDR3 nucleotide sequence: TGTGCCAGCAGTTTCGTTAACCCTGACAATGAGCAGTTCTTC. It codes for CASSFVNPDNEQFF.

The rearrangement uses TRBV9 and TRBJ2-5; D unclear. The germline gives CDR1 SGDLS, CDR2 YYNGEE. The V end lost 0 bases, the J end lost 0 bases, and 3 bases lay between the germline ends. CDR3 length: 13 amino acids. CDR3 region: CASSVEYQETQYF. The CDR3 DNA reads as TGTGCCAGCAGCGTAGAATACCAAGAGACCCAGTACTTC.

This chain uses TRBV2 with TRBJ1-2; D possibly corresponds to TRBD1 (5 bases). Trimming left V 0 bases short and J 2 bases short, with 19 bases between. There are 18 residues in the CDR3. Germline CDR1 SNHLY, CDR2 FYNNEI. CDR3 sequence: CASSEALTGDLVNYGYTF. As DNA, the CDR3 is TGTGCCAGCAGTGAAGCGCTAACAGGAGACCTTGTCAACTATGGCTACACCTTC.

The chain has TRBV7-8 and TRBJ2-7; possibly TRBD2 for D (5 bases). Trimming shortened V by 5 bases and J by 5 bases, and 13 bases separated the two germline ends. The CDR3 spans 13 residues. The germline V gene encodes CDR1 SGHVS and CDR2 FQNEAQ. CDR3 in amino acids: CASSPGVRDEQYF. The CDR3 DNA sequence: TGTGCCAGCAGCCCCGGCGTGAGGGACGAGCAGTACTTC. Full variable domain (missing parts from reference TRBV7-8 and TRBJ2-7): GAGVSQSPRYKVAKRGQDVALRCDPISGHVSLFWYQQALGQGPEFLTYFQNEAQLDKSGLPSDRFFAERPEGSVSTLKIQRTQQEDSAVYLCASSPGVRDEQYFGPGTRLTVT.

V and J are TRBV19 and TRBJ2-7, with 7 bases that match TRBD2. The CDR3 runs 14 residues. Germline V gene sequence: CDR1 LNHDA, CDR2 SQIVND (reference sequence). The trim removed 1 base at V and 7 bases at J, leaving 7 bases unmatched. CDR3 in DNA: TGTGCCAGTAGTATAGGCGGGGGAGTAGGGGAGCAGTACTTC. Protein product: CASSIGGGVGEQYF.

The V call is TRBV7-9, the J call TRBJ1-4; D is unresolved. Germline V gives CDR1 SEHNR, CDR2 FQNEAQ (reference sequence). The V gene lost 3 bases and the J gene lost 0 bases, with 14 bases spanning the gap. This CDR3 has 17 residues. CDR3 in amino acids: CASSFHYNRPTNEKLFF. The CDR3 DNA follows: TGTGCCAGCAGCTTCCACTATAACCGTCCAACTAATGAAAAACTGTTTTTT.